This record concerns one T cell receptor (beta chain) sequence. The antigen remains undetermined. Clones were read by immunoSEQ multiplex PCR, and TCRdb kept only the in-frame ones, dropping some. The sample consists of 100,000 to 150,000 clones, 88% of them appearing once. This sample stems from a study of cytomegalovirus exposure and HLA in healthy donors. Findings and caveats of the study: Cytomegalovirus-associated status was assigned to about 180 TCR beta chains.

Between the trimmed V and J ends, which lost 3 bases and 1 base, there was a span of 10 bases. The CDR3 sequence is 14 residues long. Germline CDR1 and CDR2: LNHDA and SQIVND (reference sequence). The source material was PBMCs. The chain combines TRBV19 with TRBJ2-7; TRBD1 is a possible D gene (6 bases). The sequence was collected from a young man in good health and CMV-seronegative. The CDR3 region has the DNA TGTGCCAGTAGTATCAACAGGGAATCCTACGAGCAGTACTTC. This translates into CASSINRESYEQYF.